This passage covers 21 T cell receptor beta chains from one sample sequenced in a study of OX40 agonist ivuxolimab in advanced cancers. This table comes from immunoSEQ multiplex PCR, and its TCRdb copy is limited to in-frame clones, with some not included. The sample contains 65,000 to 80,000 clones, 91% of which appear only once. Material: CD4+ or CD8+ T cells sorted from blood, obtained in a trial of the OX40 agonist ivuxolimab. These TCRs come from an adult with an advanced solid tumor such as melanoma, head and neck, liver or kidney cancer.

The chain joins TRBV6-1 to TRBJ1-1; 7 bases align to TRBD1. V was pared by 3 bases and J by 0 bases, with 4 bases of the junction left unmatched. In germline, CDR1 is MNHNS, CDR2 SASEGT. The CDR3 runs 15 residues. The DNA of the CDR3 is TGTGCCAGCAGTGACCGAGGGGGCATGAACACTGAAGCTTTCTTT. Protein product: CASSDRGGMNTEAFF.

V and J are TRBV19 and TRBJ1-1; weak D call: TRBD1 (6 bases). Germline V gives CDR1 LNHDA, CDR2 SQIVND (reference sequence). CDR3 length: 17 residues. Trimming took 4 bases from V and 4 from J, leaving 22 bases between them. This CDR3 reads CASSSPGVGGAGTEAFF. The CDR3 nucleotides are TGTGCCAGTAGTAGTCCGGGGGTAGGGGGGGCCGGCACTGAAGCTTTCTTT.

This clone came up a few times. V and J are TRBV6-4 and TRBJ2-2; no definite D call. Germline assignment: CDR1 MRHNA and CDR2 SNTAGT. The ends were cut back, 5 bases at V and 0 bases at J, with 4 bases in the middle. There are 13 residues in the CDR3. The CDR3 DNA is TGTGCCAGCAGTACCTCGAACACCGGGGAGCTGTTTTTT. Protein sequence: CASSTSNTGELFF.

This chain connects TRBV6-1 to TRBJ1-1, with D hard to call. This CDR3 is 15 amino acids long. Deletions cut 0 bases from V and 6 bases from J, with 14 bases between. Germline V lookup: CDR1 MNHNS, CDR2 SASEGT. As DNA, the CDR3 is TGTGCCAGCAGTGAAGCGCCTGGGGTTAGGGCTGAAGCTTTCTTT. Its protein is CASSEAPGVRAEAFF.

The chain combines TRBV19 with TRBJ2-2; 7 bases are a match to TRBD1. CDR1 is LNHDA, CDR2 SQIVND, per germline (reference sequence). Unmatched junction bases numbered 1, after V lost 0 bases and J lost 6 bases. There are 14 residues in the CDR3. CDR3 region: CASSIDQGAGELFF. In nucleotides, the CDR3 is TGTGCCAGTAGTATAGATCAGGGGGCCGGGGAGCTGTTTTTT.

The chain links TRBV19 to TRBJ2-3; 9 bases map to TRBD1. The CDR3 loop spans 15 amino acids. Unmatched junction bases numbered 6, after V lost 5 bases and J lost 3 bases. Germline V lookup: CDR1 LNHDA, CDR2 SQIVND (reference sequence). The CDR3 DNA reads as TGTGCCAGTAGTGAATGGACAGGGGTTACAGATACGCAGTATTTT. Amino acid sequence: CASSEWTGVTDTQYF.

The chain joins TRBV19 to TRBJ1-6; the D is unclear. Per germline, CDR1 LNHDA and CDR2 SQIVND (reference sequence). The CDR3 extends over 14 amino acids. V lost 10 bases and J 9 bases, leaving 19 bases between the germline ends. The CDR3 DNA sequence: TGTGCCACCCGGAAGGCCCTCGGTGGTTCACCCCTCCACTTT. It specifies CATRKALGGSPLHF. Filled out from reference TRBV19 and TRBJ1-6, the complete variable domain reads DGGITQSPKYLFRKEGQNVTLSCEQNLNHDAMYWYRQDPGQGLRLIYYSQIVNDFQKGDIAEGYSVSREKKESFPLTVTSAQKNPTAFYLCATRKALGGSPLHFGNGTRLTVT.

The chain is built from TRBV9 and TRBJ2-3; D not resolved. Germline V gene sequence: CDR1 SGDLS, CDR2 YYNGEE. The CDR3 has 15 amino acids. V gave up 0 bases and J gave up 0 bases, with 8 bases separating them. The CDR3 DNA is TGTGCCAGCAGCGTAGATGCGGCAAGCACAGATACGCAGTATTTT. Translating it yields CASSVDAASTDTQYF.

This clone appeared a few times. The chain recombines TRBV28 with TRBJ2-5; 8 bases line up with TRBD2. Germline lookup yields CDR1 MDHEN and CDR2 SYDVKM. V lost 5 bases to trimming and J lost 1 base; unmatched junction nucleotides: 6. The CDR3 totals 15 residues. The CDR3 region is CASSMTSVGQETQYF. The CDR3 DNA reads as TGTGCCAGCAGTATGACTAGCGTGGGCCAAGAGACCCAGTACTTC.

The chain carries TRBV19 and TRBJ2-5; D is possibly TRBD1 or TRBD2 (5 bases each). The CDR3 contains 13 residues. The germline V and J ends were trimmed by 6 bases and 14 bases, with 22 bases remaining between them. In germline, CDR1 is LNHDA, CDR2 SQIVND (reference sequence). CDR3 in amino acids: CASSNLPGTPSYF. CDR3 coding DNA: TGTGCCAGTAGCAACTTACCCGGGACCCCCTCTTACTTC. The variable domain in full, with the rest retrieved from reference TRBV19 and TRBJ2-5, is DGGITQSPKYLFRKEGQNVTLSCEQNLNHDAMYWYRQDPGQGLRLIYYSQIVNDFQKGDIAEGYSVSREKKESFPLTVTSAQKNPTAFYLCASSNLPGTPSYFGPGTRLLVL.

CDR3 sequence: CASRGASGRTGELFF. The CDR3 DNA follows: TGTGCCAGCAGAGGGGCTAGCGGGAGGACCGGGGAGCTGTTTTTT. This sequence joins TRBV2 and TRBJ2-2, with 11 nucleotides matching TRBD2. Unmatched junction bases numbered 5, after V lost 6 bases and J lost 5 bases. Germline V lookup: CDR1 SNHLY, CDR2 FYNNEI. This CDR3 spans 15 amino acids.

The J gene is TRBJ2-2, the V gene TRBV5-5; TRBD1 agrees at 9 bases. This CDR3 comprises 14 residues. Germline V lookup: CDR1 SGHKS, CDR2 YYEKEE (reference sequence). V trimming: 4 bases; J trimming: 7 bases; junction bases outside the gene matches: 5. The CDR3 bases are TGTGCCAGCAGCCCCGGGACAGGGATCGGGGAGCTGTTTTTT. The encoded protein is CASSPGTGIGELFF.

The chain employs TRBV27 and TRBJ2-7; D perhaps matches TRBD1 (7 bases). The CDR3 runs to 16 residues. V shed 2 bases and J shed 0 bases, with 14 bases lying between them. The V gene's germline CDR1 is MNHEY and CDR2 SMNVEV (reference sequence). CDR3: CASSLLRGDPSYEQYF. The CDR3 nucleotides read TGTGCCAGCAGTTTACTCAGGGGGGATCCCTCCTACGAGCAGTACTTC.

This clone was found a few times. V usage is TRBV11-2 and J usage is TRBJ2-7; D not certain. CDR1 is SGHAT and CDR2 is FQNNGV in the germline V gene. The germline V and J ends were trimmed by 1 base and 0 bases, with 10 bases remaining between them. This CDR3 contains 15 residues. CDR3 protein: CASSLVGQLSYEQYF. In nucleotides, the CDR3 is TGTGCCAGCAGCTTAGTAGGGCAGCTCTCCTACGAGCAGTACTTC.

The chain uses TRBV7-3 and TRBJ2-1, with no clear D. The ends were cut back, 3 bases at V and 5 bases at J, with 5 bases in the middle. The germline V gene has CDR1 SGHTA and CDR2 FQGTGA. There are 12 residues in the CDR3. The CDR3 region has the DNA TGTGCCAGCAGCTTTTCCCACAATGAGCAGTTCTTC. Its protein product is CASSFSHNEQFF. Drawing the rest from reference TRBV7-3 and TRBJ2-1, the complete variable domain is GAGVSQTPSNKVTEKGKYVELRCDPISGHTALYWYRQSLGQGPEFLIYFQGTGAADDSGLPNDRFFAVRPEGSVSTLKIQRTERGDSAVYLCASSFSHNEQFFGPGTRLTVL.

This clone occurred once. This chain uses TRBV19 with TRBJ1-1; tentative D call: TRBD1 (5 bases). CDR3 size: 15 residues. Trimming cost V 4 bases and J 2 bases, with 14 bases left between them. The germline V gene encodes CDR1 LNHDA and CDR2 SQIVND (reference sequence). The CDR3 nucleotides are TGTGCCAGTAGTACCCCAAGGGGTATTAACACTGAAGCTTTCTTT. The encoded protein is CASSTPRGINTEAFF.

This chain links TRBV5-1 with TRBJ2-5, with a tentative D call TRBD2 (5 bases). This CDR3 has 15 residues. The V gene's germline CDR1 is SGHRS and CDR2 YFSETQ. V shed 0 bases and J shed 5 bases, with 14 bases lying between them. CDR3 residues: CASSLEGHPGETQYF. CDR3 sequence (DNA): TGCGCCAGCAGCTTGGAGGGCCATCCGGGGGAGACCCAGTACTTC.

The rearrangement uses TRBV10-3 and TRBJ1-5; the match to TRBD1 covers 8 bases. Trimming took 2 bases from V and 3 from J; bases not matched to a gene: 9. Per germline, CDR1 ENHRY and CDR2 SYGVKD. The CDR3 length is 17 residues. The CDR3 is CAISETPGQGSNQPQHF. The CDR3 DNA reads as TGTGCCATCAGTGAGACCCCCGGACAGGGTTCCAATCAGCCCCAGCATTTT.

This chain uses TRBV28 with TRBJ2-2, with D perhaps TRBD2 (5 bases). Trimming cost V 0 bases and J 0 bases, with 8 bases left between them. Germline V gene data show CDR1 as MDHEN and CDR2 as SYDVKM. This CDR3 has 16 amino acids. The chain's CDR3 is CASSLWVGANTGELFF. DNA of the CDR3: TGTGCCAGCAGTTTATGGGTGGGAGCGAACACCGGGGAGCTGTTTTTT. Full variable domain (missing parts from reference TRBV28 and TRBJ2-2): DVKVTQSSRYLVKRTGEKVFLECVQDMDHENMFWYRQDPGLGLRLIYFSYDVKMKEKGDIPEGYSVSREKKERFSLILESASTNQTSMYLCASSLWVGANTGELFFGEGSRLTVL.

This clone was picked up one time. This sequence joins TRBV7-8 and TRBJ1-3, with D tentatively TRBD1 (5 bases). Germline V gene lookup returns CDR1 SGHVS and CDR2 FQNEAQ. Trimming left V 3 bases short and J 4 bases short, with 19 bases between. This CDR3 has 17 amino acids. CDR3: CASSFGSGGVGGNTIYF. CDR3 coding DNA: TGTGCCAGCAGCTTCGGGAGTGGGGGAGTAGGGGGAAACACCATATATTTT.

Here the CDR3 DNA reads TGTGCCATCAGGGGAAACTACAATGAGCAGTTCTTC. It specifies CAIRGNYNEQFF. The chain employs TRBV10-3 and TRBJ2-1, with D hard to call. The CDR3 consists of 12 residues. V was cut by 6 bases and J by 3 bases, with 6 bases left in between. CDR1 ENHRY and CDR2 SYGVKD come from the germline V gene.